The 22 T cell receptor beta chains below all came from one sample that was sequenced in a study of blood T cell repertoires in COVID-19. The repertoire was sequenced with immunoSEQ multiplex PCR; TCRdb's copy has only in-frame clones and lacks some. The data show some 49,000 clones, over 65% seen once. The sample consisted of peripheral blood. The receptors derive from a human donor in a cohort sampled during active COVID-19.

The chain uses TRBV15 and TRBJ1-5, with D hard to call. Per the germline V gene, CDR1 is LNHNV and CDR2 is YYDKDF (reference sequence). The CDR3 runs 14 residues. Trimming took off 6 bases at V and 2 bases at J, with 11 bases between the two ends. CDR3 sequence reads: CATRMEGGNQPQHF. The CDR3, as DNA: TGTGCCACCAGGATGGAGGGTGGCAATCAGCCCCAGCATTTT.

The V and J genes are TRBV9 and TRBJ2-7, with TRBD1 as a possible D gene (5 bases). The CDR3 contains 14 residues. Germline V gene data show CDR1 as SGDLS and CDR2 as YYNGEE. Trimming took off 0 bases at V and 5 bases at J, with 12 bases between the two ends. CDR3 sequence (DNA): TGTGCCAGCAGCGTAGGGGCAGGGTTGGACGAGCAGTACTTC. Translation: CASSVGAGLDEQYF.

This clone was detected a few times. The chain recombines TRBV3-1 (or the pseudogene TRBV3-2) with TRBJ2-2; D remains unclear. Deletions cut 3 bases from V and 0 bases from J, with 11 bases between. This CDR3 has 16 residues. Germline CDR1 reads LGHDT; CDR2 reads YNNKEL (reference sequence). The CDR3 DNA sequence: TGTGCCAGCAGCCAGAACAGAGACGCGAACACCGGGGAGCTGTTTTTT. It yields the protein CASSQNRDANTGELFF.

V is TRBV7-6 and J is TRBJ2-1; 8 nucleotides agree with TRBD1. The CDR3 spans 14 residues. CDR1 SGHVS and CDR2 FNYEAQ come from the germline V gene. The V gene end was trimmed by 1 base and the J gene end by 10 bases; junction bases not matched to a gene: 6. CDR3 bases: TGTGCCAGCAGCTTAGTACAGGGGGTGAGAGAGCAGTTCTTC. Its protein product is CASSLVQGVREQFF.

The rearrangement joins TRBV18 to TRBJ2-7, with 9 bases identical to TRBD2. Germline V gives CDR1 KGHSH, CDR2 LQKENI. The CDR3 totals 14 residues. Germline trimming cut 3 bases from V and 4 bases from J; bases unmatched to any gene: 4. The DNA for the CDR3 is TGTGCCAGCTCACCTTCTAGCGGGGCTTACGAGCAGTACTTC. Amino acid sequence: CASSPSSGAYEQYF.

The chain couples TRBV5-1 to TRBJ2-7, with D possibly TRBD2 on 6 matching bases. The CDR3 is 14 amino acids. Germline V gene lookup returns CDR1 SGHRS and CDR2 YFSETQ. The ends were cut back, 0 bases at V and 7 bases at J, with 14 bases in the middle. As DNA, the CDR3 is TGCGCCAGCAGCTTGGCCTCGTGGAGGGGTGAGCAGTACTTC. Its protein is CASSLASWRGEQYF. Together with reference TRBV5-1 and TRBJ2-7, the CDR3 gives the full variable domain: KAGVTQTPRYLIKTRGQQVTLSCSPISGHRSVSWYQQTPGQGLQFLFEYFSETQRNKGNFPGRFSGRQFSNSRSEMNVSTLELGDSALYLCASSLASWRGEQYFGPGTRLTVT.

The CDR3 loop is CASLERQVLTYEQYF. CDR3 coding DNA: TGTGCCAGCCTGGAGCGGCAGGTGCTCACCTACGAGCAGTACTTC. The rearrangement uses TRBV6-5 and TRBJ2-7; maybe TRBD2 (5 bases). V was cut by 8 bases and J by 2 bases, with 19 bases left in between. This CDR3 contains 15 residues. Germline CDR1 and CDR2: MNHEY and SVGAGI.

CDR3 nucleotide sequence: TGTGCCAGCAGCTTTCGACAGGGGGGACCCTACGAGCAGTACTTC. Protein sequence: CASSFRQGGPYEQYF. The gene calls are TRBV5-5 and TRBJ2-7; 9 nucleotides match TRBD1. CDR1 SGHKS and CDR2 YYEKEE come from the germline V gene (reference sequence). The V and J ends lost 2 bases and 2 bases, in that order; junction bases with no gene match: 5. The CDR3 runs to 15 residues.

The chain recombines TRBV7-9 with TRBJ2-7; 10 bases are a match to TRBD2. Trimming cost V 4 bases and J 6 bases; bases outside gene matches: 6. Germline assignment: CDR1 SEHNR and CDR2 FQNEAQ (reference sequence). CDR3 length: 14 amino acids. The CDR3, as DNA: TGTGCCAGCAGCTATAGCGGGGGGCCGGGCGAGCAGTACTTC. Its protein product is CASSYSGGPGEQYF.

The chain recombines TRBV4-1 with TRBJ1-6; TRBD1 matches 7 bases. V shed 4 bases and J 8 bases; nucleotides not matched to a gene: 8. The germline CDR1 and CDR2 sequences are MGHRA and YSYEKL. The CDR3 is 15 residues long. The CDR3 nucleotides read TGCGCCAGCAGCCTTTCCAGACAGGGTGATTCACCCCTCCACTTT. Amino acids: CASSLSRQGDSPLHF.

The CDR3 region has the DNA TGTGCCAGCAGCCCCATGGGGCGCGGGGAGAGCTCCTACGAGCAGTACTTC. Translation gives CASSPMGRGESSYEQYF. The rearrangement links TRBV14 to TRBJ2-7; a possible D gene is TRBD2 (6 bases). The V and J ends lost 4 bases and 0 bases respectively, with 19 bases between them. The length of the CDR3 is 17 residues. CDR1 is SGHDN and CDR2 is FVKESK in the germline V gene.

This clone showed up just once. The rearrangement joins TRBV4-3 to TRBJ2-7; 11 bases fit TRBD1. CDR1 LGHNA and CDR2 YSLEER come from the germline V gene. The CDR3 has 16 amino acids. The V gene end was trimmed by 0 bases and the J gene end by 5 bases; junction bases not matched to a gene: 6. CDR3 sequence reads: CASSQEAGTGGNEQYF. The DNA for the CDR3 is TGCGCCAGCAGCCAAGAGGCCGGGACAGGGGGTAACGAGCAGTACTTC.

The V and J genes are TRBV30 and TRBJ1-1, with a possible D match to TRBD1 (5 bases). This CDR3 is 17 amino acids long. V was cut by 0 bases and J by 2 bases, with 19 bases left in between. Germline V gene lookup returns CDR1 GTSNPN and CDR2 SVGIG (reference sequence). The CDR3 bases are TGTGCCTGGAGTGTACCTCCGTCCAGGGCCCCCAACACTGAAGCTTTCTTT. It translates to CAWSVPPSRAPNTEAFF.

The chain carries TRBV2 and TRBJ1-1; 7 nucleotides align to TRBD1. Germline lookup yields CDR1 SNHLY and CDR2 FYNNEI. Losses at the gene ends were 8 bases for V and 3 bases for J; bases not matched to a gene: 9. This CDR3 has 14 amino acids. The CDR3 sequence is CASSPKQGYTEAFF. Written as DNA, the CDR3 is TGTGCCAGCTCCCCGAAACAGGGGTACACTGAAGCTTTCTTT.

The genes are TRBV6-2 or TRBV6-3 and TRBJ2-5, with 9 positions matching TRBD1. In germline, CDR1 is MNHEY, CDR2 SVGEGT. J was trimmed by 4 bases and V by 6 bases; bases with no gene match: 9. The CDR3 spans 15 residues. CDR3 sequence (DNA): TGTGCCAGCAGCTTAACCGGGACAGGGCGAGAGACCCAGTACTTC. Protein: CASSLTGTGRETQYF.

The CDR3 here is CASSLVAGVTDTQYF. The CDR3 DNA follows: TGTGCCAGCAGCTTGGTAGCAGGGGTCACAGATACGCAGTATTTT. The chain couples TRBV5-5 to TRBJ2-3; TRBD1 might be the D (6 bases). The CDR3 extends over 15 amino acids. Trimming took 0 bases from V and 2 from J, leaving 10 bases between them. Germline values: CDR1 SGHKS, CDR2 YYEKEE (reference sequence).

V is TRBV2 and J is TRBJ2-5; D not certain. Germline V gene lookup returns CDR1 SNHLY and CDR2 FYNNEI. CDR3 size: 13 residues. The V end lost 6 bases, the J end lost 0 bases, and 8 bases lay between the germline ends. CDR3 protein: CASSRSYQETQYF. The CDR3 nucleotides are TGTGCCAGCAGCAGATCGTACCAAGAGACCCAGTACTTC.

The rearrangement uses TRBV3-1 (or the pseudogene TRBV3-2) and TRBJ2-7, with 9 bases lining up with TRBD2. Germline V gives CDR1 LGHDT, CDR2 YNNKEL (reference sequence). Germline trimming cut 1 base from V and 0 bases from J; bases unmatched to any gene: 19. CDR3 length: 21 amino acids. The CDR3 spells CASSQVFPGLAAPGLSYEQYF. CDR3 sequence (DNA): TGTGCCAGCAGCCAAGTATTTCCGGGACTAGCCGCCCCGGGGCTCTCCTACGAGCAGTACTTC.

CDR3 coding DNA: TGTGCCAGCAGCCAAGAATCCGACAGAGCTAATGAAAAACTGTTTTTT. It yields the protein CASSQESDRANEKLFF. The chain is built from TRBV14 and TRBJ1-4; a weak D match, TRBD1 (5 bases). This CDR3 is built from 16 residues. The V end lost 0 bases, the J end lost 3 bases, and 11 bases lay between the germline ends. The germline V gene has CDR1 SGHDN and CDR2 FVKESK.

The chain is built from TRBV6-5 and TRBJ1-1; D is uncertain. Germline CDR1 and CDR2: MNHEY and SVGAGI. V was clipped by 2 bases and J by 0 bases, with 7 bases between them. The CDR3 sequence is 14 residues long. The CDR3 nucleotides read TGTGCCAGCAGTTACGCGCCATTGAACACTGAAGCTTTCTTT. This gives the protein CASSYAPLNTEAFF.

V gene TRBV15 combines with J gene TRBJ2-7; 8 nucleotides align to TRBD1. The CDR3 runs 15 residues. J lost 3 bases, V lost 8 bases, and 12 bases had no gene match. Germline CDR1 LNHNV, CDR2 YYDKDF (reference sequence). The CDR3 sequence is CATAGSRDRYYEQYF. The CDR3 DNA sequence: TGTGCCACCGCAGGCTCCCGGGACAGGTACTACGAGCAGTACTTC.

The CDR3 bases are TGTGCCAGCAGCCTTTTCGCGGGACAGGGAATTACTGGCTACACCTTC. Protein: CASSLFAGQGITGYTF. This rearrangement joins TRBV6-2 or TRBV6-3 to TRBJ1-2; 9 bases are a match to TRBD1. Trimming at V came to 6 bases and at J to 7 bases, leaving 15 bases not matched to a gene. Per germline, CDR1 MNHEY and CDR2 SVGEGT. The CDR3 is 16 amino acids.